A single sample gave rise to the 13 T cell receptor beta chains below, sequenced in a study of siplizumab effects on memory and regulatory T cells. Clones were sequenced by immunoSEQ multiplex PCR, and TCRdb holds only the in-frame ones, with some missing. The repertoire holds about 87,000 clones, with 85% to 90% as singletons. Sequenced sample: CD4+ T cells sorted from blood. The origin of the receptors is a human donor in good health.

The V and J genes are TRBV5-4 and TRBJ2-4, with TRBD1 as a possible D gene (5 bases). The V and J ends lost 0 bases and 1 base respectively, with 8 bases between them. CDR1 and CDR2 from the germline V gene are SGHNT and YYREEE (reference sequence). The CDR3 consists of 15 residues. CDR3 sequence reads: CASSLAGQAKNIQYF. Written as DNA, the CDR3 is TGTGCCAGCAGCTTGGCAGGGCAGGCCAAAAACATTCAGTACTTC.

This clone was found once. Compared with germline, one end of the junction differs, possibly owing to a read error. The chain has TRBV19 and TRBJ1-4; 11 bases are a match to TRBD1. This CDR3 contains 15 residues. CDR1 is LNHDA, CDR2 SQIVND, per germline (reference sequence). CDR3 amino acids: CASRIAGTGGEKLFF. CDR3 bases: TGTGCCAGTAGGATAGCTGGGACAGGGGGGGAAAAACTGTTTTTT.

This clone showed up just once. J is TRBJ2-7 and V is TRBV5-4; D possibly corresponds to TRBD2 (5 bases). The CDR3 sequence is 14 residues long. In germline, CDR1 is SGHNT, CDR2 YYREEE (reference sequence). The V and J ends lost 4 bases and 0 bases respectively, with 11 bases between them. In DNA form, the CDR3 reads TGTGCCAGCAGCCTGCGGGCTAGCTCCTACGAGCAGTACTTC. As protein: CASSLRASSYEQYF. The whole variable domain, remainder taken from reference TRBV5-4 and TRBJ2-7, is ETGVTQSPTHLIKTRGQQVTLRCSSQSGHNTVSWYQQALGQGPQFIFQYYREEENGRGNFPPRFSGLQFPNYSSELNVNALELDDSALYLCASSLRASSYEQYFGPGTRLTVT.

A single count supports this clone. The V gene is TRBV4-1, the J gene TRBJ1-4; tentative D call: TRBD1 (6 bases). The V gene's germline CDR1 is MGHRA and CDR2 YSYEKL. V was pared by 4 bases and J by 7 bases, with 22 bases between. This CDR3 comprises 17 residues. The CDR3 DNA sequence: TGCGCCAGCAGCCGAAGTACTCAGGACAGTGTTCGTGAAAAACTGTTTTTT. Encoded protein: CASSRSTQDSVREKLFF.

Only a few counts were recorded for this clone. The chain recombines TRBV4-1 with TRBJ1-5; 7 nucleotides align to TRBD1. J gave up 0 bases and V 1 base, and 9 bases lay outside the gene matches. Germline values: CDR1 MGHRA, CDR2 YSYEKL. The CDR3 contains 18 residues. CDR3: CASSQGTGRRFSNQPQHF. For the CDR3, the DNA is TGCGCCAGCAGCCAAGGGACAGGCCGCCGCTTTAGCAATCAGCCCCAGCATTTT.

The chain is built from TRBV10-2 and TRBJ1-5, with D uncertain. Germline V gene lookup returns CDR1 WSHSY and CDR2 SAAADI. The V and J ends lost 0 bases and 0 bases respectively, with 3 bases between them. The CDR3 spans 14 residues. CDR3 loop: CASSESHSNQPQHF. The CDR3 DNA reads as TGCGCCAGCAGTGAGTCCCATAGCAATCAGCCCCAGCATTTT.

The chain joins TRBV19 to TRBJ1-3, with D perhaps matching TRBD1 (5 bases). This CDR3 is built from 15 residues. The germline V gene encodes CDR1 LNHDA and CDR2 SQIVND (reference sequence). Between the trimmed V and J ends, which lost 6 bases and 0 bases, there was a span of 12 bases. DNA of the CDR3: TGTGCCAGTAGGGACGACAGAGCCTCTGGAAACACCATATATTTT. Encoded protein: CASRDDRASGNTIYF.

This chain links TRBV5-1 with TRBJ2-1, with D perhaps TRBD1 (5 bases). V was cut by 5 bases and J by 5 bases, with 14 bases left in between. Per germline, CDR1 SGHRS and CDR2 YFSETQ. The CDR3 is 14 residues long. CDR3 sequence reads: CASRNDRNNNEQFF. In DNA form, the CDR3 reads TGCGCCAGCAGAAACGACAGAAACAACAATGAGCAGTTCTTC.

The chain links TRBV7-6 to TRBJ2-2, with 15 bases lining up with TRBD2. This CDR3 has 21 amino acids. V shed 2 bases, J shed 7 bases, and the junction held 17 bases outside the gene matches. Germline assignment: CDR1 SGHVS and CDR2 FNYEAQ. The CDR3 nucleotides read TGTGCCAGCAGCTTAAATATTGGACTAGCGGGAGGGGAGAGCGGAGGCGGGGAGCTGTTTTTT. It codes for CASSLNIGLAGGESGGGELFF. Drawing the rest from reference TRBV7-6 and TRBJ2-2, the complete variable domain is GAGVSQSPRYKVTKRGQDVALRCDPISGHVSLYWYRQALGQGPEFLTYFNYEAQQDKSGLPNDRFSAERPEGSISTLTIQRTEQRDSAMYRCASSLNIGLAGGESGGGELFFGEGSRLTVL.

The chain has TRBV14 and TRBJ2-7; D gene uncertain. Looked up from germline, CDR1 is SGHDN and CDR2 is FVKESK. The CDR3 is 13 amino acids. V lost 9 bases, J lost 4 bases, and 16 bases lay in between. CDR3 residues: CASRGKFEYEQYF. The CDR3 nucleotides are TGTGCCAGTCGTGGGAAGTTTGAGTACGAGCAGTACTTC. The full variable domain, in which reference TRBV14 and TRBJ2-7 provide the parts outside the CDR3, is EAGVTQFPSHSVIEKGQTVTLRCDPISGHDNLYWYRRVMGKEIKFLLHFVKESKQDESGMPNNRFLAERTGGTYSTLKVQPAELEDSGVYFCASRGKFEYEQYFGPGTRLTVT.

V is TRBV11-3 and J is TRBJ1-1; no reliable D call. Germline V gives CDR1 SGHNT, CDR2 YENEEA. The CDR3 runs 13 residues. V lost 5 bases to trimming and J lost 1 base, with 8 bases between them. Written as DNA, the CDR3 is TGTGCCAGCAGCAGGACGGGGAACACTGAAGCTTTCTTT. This codes for CASSRTGNTEAFF.

The rearrangement links TRBV9 to TRBJ1-3; no firm D call. V lost 3 bases, J lost 2 bases, and 15 bases lay in between. CDR3 length equals 16 residues. CDR1 is SGDLS, CDR2 YYNGEE, per germline. DNA of the CDR3: TGTGCCAGCAGCGCCAACTTGAGGGAGACTGGAAACACCATATATTTT. The encoded protein is CASSANLRETGNTIYF.

This rearrangement joins TRBV10-1 to TRBJ1-2; D unclear. There are 10 residues in the CDR3. CDR1 and CDR2 from the germline V gene are WNHNN and SYGVQD (reference sequence). V was pared by 8 bases and J by 7 bases, with 8 bases between. The CDR3 sequence: CASVPGGYTF. As DNA, the CDR3 is TGCGCCAGCGTACCCGGTGGCTACACCTTC.